This T cell receptor beta chain is from a study of response to subunit inactivated influenza vaccine. Ten or more counts support this clonotype. Its target is not known. Study results and limitations: Few additional T cells are recruited per seasonal influenza vaccination, authors suggested.

Germline-derived CDR1 and CDR2 are SEHNR and FQNEAQ (reference sequence). The germline V and J ends were trimmed by 1 base and 15 bases, with 15 bases remaining between them. This CDR3 spans 13 amino acids. TCRdb reanalysed the RT-PCR reads using MiXCR and keeps one entry per CDR3 protein. The sample lists hundreds of thousands of distinct CDR3 sequences, about 15% occurring once. This clonotype originated in a middle-aged man who received an inactivated influenza vaccine. The sequencing here drew on PBMCs from blood, taken approximately 15 days before vaccination. This rearrangement joins TRBV7-9 to TRBJ1-4; the D gene is possibly TRBD1 (5 bases). For the CDR3, the DNA is TGTGCCAGCAGCTTAGTGCTCCAGGGAGAAGTGTTTTTT. This codes for CASSLVLQGEVFF.